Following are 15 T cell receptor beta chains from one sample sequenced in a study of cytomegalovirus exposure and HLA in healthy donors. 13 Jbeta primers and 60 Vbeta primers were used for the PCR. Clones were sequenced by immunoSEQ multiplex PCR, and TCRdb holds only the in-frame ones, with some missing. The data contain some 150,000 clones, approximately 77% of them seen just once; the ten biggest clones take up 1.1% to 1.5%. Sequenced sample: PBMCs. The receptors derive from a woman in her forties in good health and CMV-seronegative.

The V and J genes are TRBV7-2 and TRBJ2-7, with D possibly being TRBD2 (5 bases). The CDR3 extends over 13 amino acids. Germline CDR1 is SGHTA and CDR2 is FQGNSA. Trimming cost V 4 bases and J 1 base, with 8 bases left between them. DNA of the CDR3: TGTGCCAGCAGCTCCCGCGGGTCCTACGAGCAGTACTTC. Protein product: CASSSRGSYEQYF.

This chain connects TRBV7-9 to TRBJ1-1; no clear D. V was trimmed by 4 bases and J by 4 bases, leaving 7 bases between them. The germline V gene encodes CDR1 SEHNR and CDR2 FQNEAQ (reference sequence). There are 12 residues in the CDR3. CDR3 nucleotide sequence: TGTGCCAGCAGCTCATACGGCACTGAAGCTTTCTTT. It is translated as CASSSYGTEAFF.

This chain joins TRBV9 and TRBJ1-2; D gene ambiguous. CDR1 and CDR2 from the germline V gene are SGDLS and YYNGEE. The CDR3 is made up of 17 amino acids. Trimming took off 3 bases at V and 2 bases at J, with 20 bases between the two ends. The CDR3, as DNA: TGTGCCAGCAGCGCCCGCCCGCGGGTGGAGGGAAACTATGGCTACACCTTC. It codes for CASSARPRVEGNYGYTF.

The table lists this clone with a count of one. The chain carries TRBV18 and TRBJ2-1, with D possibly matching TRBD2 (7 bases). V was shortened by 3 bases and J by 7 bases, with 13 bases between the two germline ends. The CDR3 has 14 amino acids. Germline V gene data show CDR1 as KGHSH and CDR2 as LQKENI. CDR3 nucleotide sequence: TGTGCCAGCTCACCGGGCGGGGGCCGGAATGAGCAGTTCTTC. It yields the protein CASSPGGGRNEQFF.

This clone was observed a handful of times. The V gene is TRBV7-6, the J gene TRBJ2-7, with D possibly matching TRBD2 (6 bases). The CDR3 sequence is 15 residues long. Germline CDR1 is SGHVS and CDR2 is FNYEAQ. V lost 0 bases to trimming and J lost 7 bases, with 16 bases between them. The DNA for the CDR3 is TGTGCCAGCAGCTTAGCCGGTGTCGGGACTTTGGAGCAGTACTTC. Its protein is CASSLAGVGTLEQYF.

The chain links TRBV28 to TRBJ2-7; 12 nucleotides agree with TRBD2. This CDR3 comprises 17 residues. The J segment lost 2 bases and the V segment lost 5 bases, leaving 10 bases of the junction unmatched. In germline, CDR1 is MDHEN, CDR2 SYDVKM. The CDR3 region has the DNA TGTGCCAGCAGTCCACTCCCAACTAGCGGGGGGCCCTACGAGCAGTACTTC. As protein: CASSPLPTSGGPYEQYF.

CDR3 bases: TGTGCCAGCAGTCTATGGACAGGGGGCTTAGGGGCCAACGTCCTGACTTTC. It specifies CASSLWTGGLGANVLTF. The rearrangement uses TRBV27 and TRBJ2-6, with 11 bases that match TRBD1. Trimming took 5 bases from V and 4 from J; bases not matched to a gene: 7. This CDR3 has 17 residues. Germline V lookup: CDR1 MNHEY, CDR2 SMNVEV (reference sequence). The full variable domain, its missing parts supplied by reference TRBV27 and TRBJ2-6, is EAQVTQNPRYLITVTGKKLTVTCSQNMNHEYMSWYRQDPGLGLRQIYYSMNVEVTDKGDVPEGYKVSRKEKRNFPLILESPSPNQTSLYFCASSLWTGGLGANVLTFGAGSRLTVL.

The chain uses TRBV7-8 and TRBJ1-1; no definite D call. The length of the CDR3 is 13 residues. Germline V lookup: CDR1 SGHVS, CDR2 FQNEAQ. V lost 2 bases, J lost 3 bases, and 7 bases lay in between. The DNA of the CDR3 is TGTGCCAGCAGCTTATGGGAGGACACTGAAGCTTTCTTT. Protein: CASSLWEDTEAFF.

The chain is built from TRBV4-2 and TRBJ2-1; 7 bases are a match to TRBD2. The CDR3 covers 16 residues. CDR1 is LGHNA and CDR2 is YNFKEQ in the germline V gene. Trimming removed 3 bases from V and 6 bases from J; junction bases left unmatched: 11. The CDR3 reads CASSHDPGTTPNEQFF. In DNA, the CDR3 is TGTGCCAGCAGCCACGATCCCGGGACTACTCCCAATGAGCAGTTCTTC.

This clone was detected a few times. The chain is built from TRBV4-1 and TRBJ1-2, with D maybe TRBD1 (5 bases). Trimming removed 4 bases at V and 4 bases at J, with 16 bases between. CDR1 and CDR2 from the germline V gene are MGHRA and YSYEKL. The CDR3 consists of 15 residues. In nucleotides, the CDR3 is TGCGCCAGCAGCCTACCGGACACGGTGGGCTATGGCTACACCTTC. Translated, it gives CASSLPDTVGYGYTF.

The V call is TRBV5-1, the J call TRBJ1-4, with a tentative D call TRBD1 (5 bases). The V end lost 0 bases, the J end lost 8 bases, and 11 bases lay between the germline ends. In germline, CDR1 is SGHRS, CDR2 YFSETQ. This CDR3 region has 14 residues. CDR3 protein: CASSLDGGVEKLFF. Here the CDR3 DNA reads TGCGCCAGCAGCTTGGATGGAGGGGTGGAAAAACTGTTTTTT.

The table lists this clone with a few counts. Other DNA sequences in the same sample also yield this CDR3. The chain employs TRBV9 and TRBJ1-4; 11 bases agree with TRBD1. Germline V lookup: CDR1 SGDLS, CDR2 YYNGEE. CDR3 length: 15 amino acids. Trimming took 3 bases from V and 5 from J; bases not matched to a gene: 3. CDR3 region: CASSDGQGANEKLFF. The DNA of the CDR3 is TGTGCCAGCAGCGATGGACAGGGGGCGAATGAAAAACTGTTTTTT.

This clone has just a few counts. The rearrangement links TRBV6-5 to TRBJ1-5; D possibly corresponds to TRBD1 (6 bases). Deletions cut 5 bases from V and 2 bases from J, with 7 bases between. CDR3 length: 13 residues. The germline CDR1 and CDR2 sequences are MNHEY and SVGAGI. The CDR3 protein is CASSAGGNQPQHF. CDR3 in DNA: TGTGCCAGCAGTGCAGGGGGCAATCAGCCCCAGCATTTT.

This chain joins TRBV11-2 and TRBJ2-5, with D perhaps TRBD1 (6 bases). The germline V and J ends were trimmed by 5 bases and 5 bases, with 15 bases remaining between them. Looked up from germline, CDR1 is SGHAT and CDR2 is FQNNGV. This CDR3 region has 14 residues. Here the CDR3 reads CASSRPPGDETQYF. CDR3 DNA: TGTGCCAGCAGCCGCCCCCCAGGGGACGAGACCCAGTACTTC. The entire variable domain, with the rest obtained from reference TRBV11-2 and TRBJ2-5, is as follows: EAGVAQSPRYKIIEKRQSVAFWCNPISGHATLYWYQQILGQGPKLLIQFQNNGVVDDSQLPKDRFSAERLKGVDSTLKIQPAKLEDSAVYLCASSRPPGDETQYFGPGTRLLVL.

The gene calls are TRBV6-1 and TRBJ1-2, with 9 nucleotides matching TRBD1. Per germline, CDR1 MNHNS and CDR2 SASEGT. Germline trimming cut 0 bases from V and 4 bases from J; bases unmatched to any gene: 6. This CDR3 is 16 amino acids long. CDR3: CASSEAGTGQAYGYTF. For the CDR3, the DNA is TGTGCCAGCAGTGAAGCCGGGACAGGGCAGGCCTATGGCTACACCTTC.